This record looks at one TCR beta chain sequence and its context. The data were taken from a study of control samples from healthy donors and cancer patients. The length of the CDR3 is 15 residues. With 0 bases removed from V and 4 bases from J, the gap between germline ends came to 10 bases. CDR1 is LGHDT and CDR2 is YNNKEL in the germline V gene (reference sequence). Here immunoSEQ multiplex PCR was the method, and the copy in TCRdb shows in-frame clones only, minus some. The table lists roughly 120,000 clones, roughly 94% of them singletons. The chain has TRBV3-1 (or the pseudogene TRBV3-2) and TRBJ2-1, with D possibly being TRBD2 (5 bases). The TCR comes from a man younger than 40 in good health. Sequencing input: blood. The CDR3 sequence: CASSQDRTGYNEQFF. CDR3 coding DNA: TGTGCCAGCAGCCAAGATCGGACTGGGTACAATGAGCAGTTCTTC.